One and the same sample provided the 16 T cell receptor beta chains below, sequenced in a study of early stage breast cancer tumors. The data were produced by immunoSEQ multiplex PCR, yet TCRdb's version contains in-frame clones alone and is incomplete. The repertoire includes over 40,000 clones, approximately 78% of them detected once, and around 3.6% sits in the top ten. The sample comprised blood. The source of these receptors is a person in their 40s with breast cancer.

The chain carries TRBV14 and TRBJ2-1; a possible D gene is TRBD2 (6 bases). V was cut by 1 base and J by 3 bases, with 16 bases left in between. There are 17 residues in the CDR3. From germline, CDR1 is SGHDN and CDR2 FVKESK. The CDR3 DNA reads TGTGCCAGCAGCCAAGTAGTTAGCGGAAGACTCTACAATGAGCAGTTCTTC. Protein: CASSQVVSGRLYNEQFF.

CDR3 in amino acids: CASSLRQVSTDTQYF. The CDR3 DNA reads TGCGCCAGCAGCCTTAGACAGGTTAGCACAGATACGCAGTATTTT. J is TRBJ2-3 and V is TRBV5-1, with D perhaps TRBD1 (6 bases). Germline V CDR1 and CDR2: SGHRS, YFSETQ. The V end was cut by 4 bases, the J end by 0 bases, with 12 bases between. CDR3 length equals 15 residues.

The chain combines TRBV7-9 with TRBJ2-1; 8 bases align to TRBD1. There are 17 residues in the CDR3. V trimming: 1 base; J trimming: 3 bases; junction bases outside the gene matches: 8. From germline, CDR1 is SEHNR and CDR2 FQNEAQ (reference sequence). The CDR3: CASSLGRRTGIYNEQFF. CDR3 DNA: TGTGCCAGCAGCTTAGGGAGGAGGACAGGGATCTACAATGAGCAGTTCTTC.

This chain joins TRBV10-1 and TRBJ2-3, with D possibly TRBD2 on 5 matching bases. The CDR3 length is 13 residues. V was pared by 2 bases and J by 5 bases, with 8 bases between. Germline values: CDR1 WNHNN, CDR2 SYGVQD (reference sequence). The CDR3 nucleotides read TGCGCCAGCAGTGAGGTGGCGGGAGATACGCAGTATTTT. The encoded protein is CASSEVAGDTQYF.

This chain uses TRBV7-8 with TRBJ2-5; D perhaps matches TRBD1 (5 bases). This CDR3 is 14 amino acids long. V dropped 6 bases and J dropped 0 bases, with 11 bases sitting between them. From germline, CDR1 is SGHVS and CDR2 FQNEAQ. The CDR3 sequence: CASRNPGYQETQYF. The CDR3 DNA reads TGTGCCAGCAGAAATCCAGGGTACCAAGAGACCCAGTACTTC.

The rearrangement links TRBV2 to TRBJ1-3; TRBD1 matches at 7 bases. V trimming: 5 bases; J trimming: 0 bases; junction bases outside the gene matches: 10. The CDR3 covers 17 residues. The V gene's germline CDR1 is SNHLY and CDR2 FYNNEI. The DNA for the CDR3 is TGTGCCAGCAGTTTACGCCCGGGACAGCGCTCTGGAAACACCATATATTTT. This translates into CASSLRPGQRSGNTIYF.

The chain joins TRBV19 to TRBJ2-7, with D possibly matching TRBD1 (6 bases). Germline values: CDR1 LNHDA, CDR2 SQIVND (reference sequence). This CDR3 has 14 residues. V shed 5 bases and J shed 3 bases, with 14 bases lying between them. The CDR3 here is CASSAGTSGYEQYF. Here the CDR3 DNA reads TGTGCCAGTAGTGCCGGGACATCTGGCTACGAGCAGTACTTC.

The V and J genes are TRBV6-4 and TRBJ2-1; the match to TRBD2 covers 10 bases. The germline gives CDR1 MRHNA, CDR2 SNTAGT. The length of the CDR3 is 16 residues. Trimming cost V 5 bases and J 4 bases; bases outside gene matches: 8. The CDR3 protein is CASSPLAGEGYNEQFF. The CDR3 nucleotides are TGTGCCAGCAGTCCTCTAGCGGGAGAAGGTTACAATGAGCAGTTCTTC.

This clone was found a few times. The chain combines TRBV29-1 with TRBJ2-1; TRBD2 is a possible D gene (5 bases). V lost 7 bases to trimming and J lost 10 bases, with 11 bases between them. The CDR3 loop spans 10 amino acids. Germline V lookup: CDR1 SQVTM, CDR2 ANQGSEA. This chain's CDR3 is CSALTGEQFF. CDR3 sequence (DNA): TGCAGCGCCCTAACGGGGGAGCAGTTCTTC.

This chain uses TRBV5-4 with TRBJ2-1; D assignment may be TRBD1 or TRBD2 (5 bases each). Trimming removed 2 bases at V and 1 base at J, with 13 bases between. The CDR3 has 16 amino acids. CDR1 and CDR2 from the germline V gene are SGHNT and YYREEE (reference sequence). CDR3 in amino acids: CASSFGTTFSYNEQFF. For the CDR3, the DNA is TGTGCCAGCAGCTTCGGGACCACCTTTTCCTACAATGAGCAGTTCTTC.

The chain employs TRBV14 and TRBJ1-2; 7 bases are shared with TRBD1. In germline, CDR1 is SGHDN, CDR2 FVKESK. The CDR3 is 12 residues long. The V gene end was trimmed by 5 bases and the J gene end by 4 bases; junction bases not matched to a gene: 1. In DNA, the CDR3 is TGTGCCAGCAGCGCAGGGGGCTATGGCTACACCTTC. This sequence encodes CASSAGGYGYTF.

V and J are TRBV11-3 and TRBJ2-3; D perhaps matches TRBD1 (6 bases). The CDR3 runs 15 residues. Trimming removed 0 bases at V and 3 bases at J, with 10 bases between. Germline CDR1 reads SGHNT; CDR2 reads YENEEA. CDR3 nucleotides: TGTGCCAGCAGCTTAGACGGTACAGGGACAGATACGCAGTATTTT. It translates to CASSLDGTGTDTQYF.

The V call is TRBV18, the J call TRBJ1-3; D is unresolved. Per germline, CDR1 KGHSH and CDR2 LQKENI. Trimming took off 3 bases at V and 0 bases at J, with 21 bases between the two ends. The CDR3 has 19 amino acids. This chain's CDR3 is CASSPLVVAGPSSGNTIYF. DNA for the CDR3: TGTGCCAGCTCACCCCTCGTTGTGGCAGGCCCGAGCTCTGGAAACACCATATATTTT.

The V gene is TRBV18, the J gene TRBJ1-3; D remains ambiguous. The CDR3 sequence is 13 residues long. The V end was cut by 1 base, the J end by 1 base, with 2 bases between. Germline V gene lookup returns CDR1 KGHSH and CDR2 LQKENI. CDR3: CASSPQSGNTIYF. CDR3 nucleotides: TGTGCCAGCTCACCACAATCTGGAAACACCATATATTTT. The full variable domain, rest sourced from reference TRBV18 and TRBJ1-3, is NAGVMQNPRHLVRRRGQEARLRCSPMKGHSHVYWYRQLPEEGLKFMVYLQKENIIDESGMPKERFSAEFPKEGPSILRIQQVVRGDSAAYFCASSPQSGNTIYFGEGSWLTVV.

This chain joins TRBV6-6 and TRBJ2-1; no definite D call. Germline CDR1 is MNHNY and CDR2 is SVGAGI (reference sequence). V was trimmed by 2 bases and J by 5 bases, leaving 13 bases between them. The CDR3 totals 15 residues. The CDR3 protein is CASSYAPGSNNEQFF. In DNA form, the CDR3 reads TGTGCCAGCAGTTACGCCCCAGGTTCTAACAATGAGCAGTTCTTC.

With regard to this clone: At the DNA level, this CDR3 is encoded by other sequences in the same sample as well. The V gene is TRBV18, the J gene TRBJ1-5, with D perhaps TRBD1 (5 bases). Germline CDR1 reads KGHSH; CDR2 reads LQKENI. Trimming pared 3 bases from V and 3 bases from J, leaving 15 bases between. This CDR3 is 16 amino acids long. The CDR3 loop is CASSPPGQGPNQPQHF. The CDR3 DNA sequence: TGTGCCAGCTCACCCCCAGGGCAAGGGCCCAATCAGCCCCAGCATTTT.